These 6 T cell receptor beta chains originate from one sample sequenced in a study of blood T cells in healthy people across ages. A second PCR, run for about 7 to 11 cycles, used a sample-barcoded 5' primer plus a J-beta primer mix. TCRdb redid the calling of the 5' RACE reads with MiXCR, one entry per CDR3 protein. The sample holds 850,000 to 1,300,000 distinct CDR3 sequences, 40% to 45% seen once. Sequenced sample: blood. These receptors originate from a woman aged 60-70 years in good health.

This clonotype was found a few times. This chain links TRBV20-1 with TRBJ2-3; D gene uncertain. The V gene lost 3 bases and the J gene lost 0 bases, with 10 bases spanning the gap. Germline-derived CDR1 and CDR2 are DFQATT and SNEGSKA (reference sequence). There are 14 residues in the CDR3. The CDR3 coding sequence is TGCAGTGCTAGCCAAACAACTAGCACAGATACGCAGTATTTT. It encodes CSASQTTSTDTQYF.

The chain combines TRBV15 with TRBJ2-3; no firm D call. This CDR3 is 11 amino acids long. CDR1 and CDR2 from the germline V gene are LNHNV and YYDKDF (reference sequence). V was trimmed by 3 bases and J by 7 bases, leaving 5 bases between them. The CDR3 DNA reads TGTGCCACCAGCAGTCTGAATACGCAGTATTTT. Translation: CATSSLNTQYF. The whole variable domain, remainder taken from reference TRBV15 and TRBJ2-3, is DAMVIQNPRYQVTQFGKPVTLSCSQTLNHNVMYWYQQKSSQAPKLLFHYYDKDFNNEADTPDNFQSRRPNTSFCFLDIRSPGLGDTAMYLCATSSLNTQYFGPGTRLTVL.

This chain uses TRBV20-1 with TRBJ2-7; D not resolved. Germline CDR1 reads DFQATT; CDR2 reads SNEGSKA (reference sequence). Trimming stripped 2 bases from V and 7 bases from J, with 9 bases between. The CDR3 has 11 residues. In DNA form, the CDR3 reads TGCAGTGCTAGAATCGACAATGAGCAGTACTTC. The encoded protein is CSARIDNEQYF.

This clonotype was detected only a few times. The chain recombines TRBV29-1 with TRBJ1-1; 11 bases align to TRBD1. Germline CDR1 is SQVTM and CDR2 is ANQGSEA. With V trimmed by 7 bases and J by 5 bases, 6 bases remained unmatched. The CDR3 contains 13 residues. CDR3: CSAWDRGLTEAFF. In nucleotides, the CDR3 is TGCAGCGCATGGGACAGGGGGTTAACTGAAGCTTTCTTT.

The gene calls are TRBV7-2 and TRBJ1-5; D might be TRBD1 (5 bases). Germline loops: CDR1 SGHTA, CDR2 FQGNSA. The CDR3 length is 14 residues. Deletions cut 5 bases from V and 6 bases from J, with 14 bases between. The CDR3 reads CASSVDILTQPQHF. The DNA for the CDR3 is TGTGCCAGCAGCGTGGACATACTCACTCAGCCCCAGCATTTT.

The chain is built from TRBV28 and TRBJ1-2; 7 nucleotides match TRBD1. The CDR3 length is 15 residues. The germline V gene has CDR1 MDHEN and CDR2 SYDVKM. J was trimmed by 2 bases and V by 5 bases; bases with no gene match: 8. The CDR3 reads CASSTPGTVNYGYTF. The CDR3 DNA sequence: TGTGCCAGCAGTACCCCTGGGACAGTCAACTATGGCTACACCTTC.